Reported below is one T cell receptor beta chain. Antigen unknown. The V gene lost 2 bases and the J gene lost 6 bases, with 13 bases spanning the gap. CDR1 and CDR2 (germline): SGHTA, FQGNSA. The CDR3 is 14 residues long. Some clones are missing from TCRdb's copy, which holds only in-frame ones; the method was immunoSEQ multiplex PCR. The sample yields some 130,000 clones, approximately 90% seen once. These data are taken from a study of T cell responses to AZD1222 COVID-19 vaccine. Study observations and caveats: White British ancestry dominated among donors, who included more females, and clonal diversity was possibly underestimated. Baseline serostatus was positive in only a handful of AZD1222 recipients. The study sampled repertoires only after the peak T cell response. After two AZD1222 doses, spike-specific TCR breadth and depth rose versus day 0.

The receptor was derived from an adult who received the AZD1222 COVID-19 vaccine. This chain uses TRBV7-2 with TRBJ1-2; D is uncertain. The material was peripheral blood, obtained 28 days after the second AZD1222 dose. The chain's CDR3 is CASSLYIQKDGYTF. CDR3 sequence (DNA): TGTGCCAGCAGCTTATATATCCAGAAGGATGGCTACACCTTC. The full variable domain, in which reference TRBV7-2 and TRBJ1-2 provide the parts outside the CDR3, is GAGVSQSPSNKVTEKGKDVELRCDPISGHTALYWYRQSLGQGLEFLIYFQGNSAPDKSGLPSDRFSAERTGGSVSTLTIQRTQQEDSAVYLCASSLYIQKDGYTFGSGTRLTVV.